The 11 T cell receptor beta chains listed next were all sequenced from one sample in a study of control samples from healthy donors and cancer patients (dated by TCRdb to about 2020). Libraries were made using the immunoSEQ multiplex PCR assay. The clones in this table, taken by TCRdb from immuneACCESS, are in-frame only. Not every clone is retained; where verified, under half of the shortfall comes from an unresolved V gene, and the cause of the rest is unknown. The sample table shows just over 150,000 clones, and approximately 94% are seen once. In total, the top ten clones hold 8.5% of the sample. Sequencing was done on a sample of blood. Receptors originate from a woman aged 40-49 years in good health.

This chain joins TRBV5-1 and TRBJ2-5; D is unresolved. The CDR3 contains 13 residues. Trimming pared 4 bases from V and 5 bases from J, leaving 12 bases between. Germline V lookup: CDR1 SGHRS, CDR2 YFSETQ. The CDR3 region has the DNA TGCGCCAGCAGCCCCGGGTCGGTGGAGACCCAGTACTTC. This gives the protein CASSPGSVETQYF. The complete variable domain, with remaining parts taken from reference TRBV5-1 and TRBJ2-5, reads KAGVTQTPRYLIKTRGQQVTLSCSPISGHRSVSWYQQTPGQGLQFLFEYFSETQRNKGNFPGRFSGRQFSNSRSEMNVSTLELGDSALYLCASSPGSVETQYFGPGTRLLVL.

The chain carries TRBV5-1 and TRBJ2-5; D is unclear. Germline lookup yields CDR1 SGHRS and CDR2 YFSETQ. The CDR3 spans 15 residues. V shed 1 base and J shed 2 bases, with 12 bases lying between them. The CDR3 region is CASSLWQPGQETQYF. CDR3 in DNA: TGCGCCAGCAGCTTGTGGCAGCCTGGGCAAGAGACCCAGTACTTC.

This chain joins TRBV30 and TRBJ2-3; D is unclear. The CDR3 totals 13 residues. The V end lost 3 bases, the J end lost 0 bases, and 7 bases lay between the germline ends. In germline, CDR1 is GTSNPN, CDR2 SVGIG (reference sequence). The CDR3 here is CAWSLDSTDTQYF. Here the CDR3 DNA reads TGTGCCTGGAGCTTAGACAGCACAGATACGCAGTATTTT.

The chain combines TRBV4-3 with TRBJ2-7; D is unresolved. V lost 1 base, J lost 4 bases, and 17 bases lay in between. This CDR3 is 16 amino acids long. Germline-derived CDR1 and CDR2 are LGHNA and YSLEER. The CDR3 sequence: CASSQVFQAPRYEQYF. The CDR3 region has the DNA TGCGCCAGCAGCCAAGTGTTCCAGGCACCTCGATACGAGCAGTACTTC.

This chain connects TRBV27 to TRBJ2-1, with 10 nucleotides matching TRBD2. This CDR3 region has 16 residues. With V trimmed by 6 bases and J by 8 bases, 13 bases remained unmatched. CDR1 and CDR2 (germline): MNHEY, SMNVEV (reference sequence). The CDR3 region is CASRTISGRASYEQFF. The CDR3 nucleotides are TGTGCCAGCAGGACCATAAGCGGGAGGGCCTCGTATGAGCAGTTCTTC.

The chain combines TRBV9 with TRBJ2-1; 9 nucleotides align to TRBD1. Germline V gene sequence: CDR1 SGDLS, CDR2 YYNGEE. This CDR3 contains 12 residues. J lost 9 bases, V lost 6 bases, and 4 bases had no gene match. This CDR3 is CASTRTGVEQFF. The CDR3 region has the DNA TGTGCCAGCACCAGGACAGGGGTTGAGCAGTTCTTC.

V gene TRBV9 combines with J gene TRBJ2-5, with 9 bases matching TRBD2. The CDR3 spans 15 residues. The germline gives CDR1 SGDLS, CDR2 YYNGEE. J was trimmed by 5 bases and V by 4 bases; bases with no gene match: 9. CDR3 nucleotides: TGTGCCAGCAGCCTAGGAGGTAGCGGGAGTGAGACCCAGTACTTC. Residues: CASSLGGSGSETQYF.

The chain has TRBV19 and TRBJ1-1; TRBD1 matches at 12 bases. Germline CDR1 is LNHDA and CDR2 is SQIVND (reference sequence). V trimming: 10 bases; J trimming: 5 bases; junction bases outside the gene matches: 11. CDR3 length equals 15 residues. CDR3 in amino acids: CATSGTGGAGTEAFF. DNA of the CDR3: TGTGCCACTTCCGGGACAGGGGGCGCCGGAACTGAAGCTTTCTTT.

This rearrangement joins TRBV5-5 to TRBJ1-5, with D hard to call. CDR3 length: 15 residues. Trimming cost V 0 bases and J 0 bases, with 7 bases left between them. The germline CDR1 and CDR2 sequences are SGHKS and YYEKEE (reference sequence). CDR3 loop: CASSLVSDSNQPQHF. CDR3 nucleotides: TGTGCCAGCAGCTTGGTGTCGGATAGCAATCAGCCCCAGCATTTT.

The chain joins TRBV2 to TRBJ2-7, with unresolved D. In germline, CDR1 is SNHLY, CDR2 FYNNEI. Deletions cut 0 bases from V and 5 bases from J, with 5 bases between. The CDR3 has 12 amino acids. As DNA, the CDR3 is TGTGCCAGCAGTGAAGCGCTTGACGAGCAGTACTTC. This codes for CASSEALDEQYF.

J is TRBJ2-2 and V is TRBV19; perhaps TRBD2 as D (7 bases). The germline V gene encodes CDR1 LNHDA and CDR2 SQIVND (reference sequence). V lost 7 bases to trimming and J lost 5 bases, with 14 bases between them. CDR3 length equals 14 residues. The CDR3 is CASKGGAGTGELFF. The CDR3 bases are TGTGCCAGTAAGGGGGGAGCGGGGACCGGGGAGCTGTTTTTT. Based on the CDR3 plus reference TRBV19 and TRBJ2-2, the full variable domain is DGGITQSPKYLFRKEGQNVTLSCEQNLNHDAMYWYRQDPGQGLRLIYYSQIVNDFQKGDIAEGYSVSREKKESFPLTVTSAQKNPTAFYLCASKGGAGTGELFFGEGSRLTVL.